Below are 5 T cell receptor beta chains sequenced from a single sample in a study of TIL therapy for anti-PD-1-resistant metastatic lung cancer. Sequencing used immunoSEQ v3. The protocol was immunoSEQ multiplex PCR, while the TCRdb copy is restricted to in-frame clones and leaves out a portion. The sample holds about 46,000 clones, 65% to 90% seen once. Time point here: pre-treatment sample, taken before nivolumab and TIL therapy. Sequencing was performed on blood, taken at baseline. These receptors all stem from a person aged 25-85 years with non-small cell lung cancer.

The chain couples TRBV28 to TRBJ2-7, with 8 bases matching TRBD2. Unmatched junction bases numbered 16, after V lost 10 bases and J lost 2 bases. The CDR3 consists of 16 residues. Germline V gene sequence: CDR1 MDHEN, CDR2 SYDVKM. In DNA form, the CDR3 reads TGTGCCACCGACAGCTCTACGGGAGGGTTCGCCTACGAGCAGTACTTC. It translates to CATDSSTGGFAYEQYF.

The chain has TRBV3-1 (or the pseudogene TRBV3-2) and TRBJ1-4; 9 bases match TRBD1. The CDR3 spans 15 residues. From germline, CDR1 is LGHDT and CDR2 YNNKEL (reference sequence). V was clipped by 4 bases and J by 4 bases; unmatched bases: 4. CDR3 region: CASSPWTGDNEKLFF. In DNA form, the CDR3 reads TGTGCCAGCAGCCCATGGACAGGGGATAATGAAAAACTGTTTTTT.

V is TRBV7-9 and J is TRBJ2-3, with TRBD2 matching over 11 bases. The junction had 5 bases not matched to a gene; V was cut back by 3 bases and J by 3 bases. Germline V CDR1 and CDR2: SEHNR, FQNEAQ (reference sequence). This CDR3 has 16 residues. CDR3 nucleotide sequence: TGTGCCAGCAGCTTTTTAGCGGGGGGGAGAACAGATACGCAGTATTTT. Its protein product is CASSFLAGGRTDTQYF.

V usage is TRBV27 and J usage is TRBJ2-7; perhaps TRBD1 as D (6 bases). The CDR3 length is 12 residues. The germline V gene encodes CDR1 MNHEY and CDR2 SMNVEV (reference sequence). The germline V and J ends were trimmed by 5 bases and 5 bases, with 10 bases remaining between them. The chain's CDR3 is CASSPQGHEQYF. The CDR3 DNA sequence: TGTGCCAGCAGTCCACAGGGCCACGAGCAGTACTTC.

This chain joins TRBV4-2 and TRBJ2-1; D could derive from TRBD1 or TRBD2 (7 bases each). The V and J ends lost 3 bases and 3 bases respectively, with 21 bases between them. This CDR3 is built from 18 residues. Germline CDR1 reads LGHNA; CDR2 reads YNFKEQ. Here the CDR3 reads CASSQSRGGGGGYNEQFF. The CDR3 DNA is TGTGCCAGCAGCCAGAGCAGGGGGGGCGGAGGGGGCTACAATGAGCAGTTCTTC.